One sample yielded the 2 T cell receptor beta chains listed below, sequenced in a study of T cell responses to AZD1222 COVID-19 vaccine. Profiled with immunoSEQ multiplex PCR; TCRdb holds only in-frame clones, not every one. The sample holds 100,000 or so clones, around 84% seen once. The material sequenced was peripheral blood, taken on day 0 of AZD1222 vaccination. All receptors come from an adult in good health.

V and J are TRBV29-1 and TRBJ2-7; D not resolved. Germline V gene data show CDR1 as SQVTM and CDR2 as ANQGSEA. The CDR3 runs 12 residues. Trimming removed 3 bases from V and 1 base from J, with 7 bases in between. In DNA, the CDR3 is TGCAGCGTTGAGGCAGAATCCTACGAGCAGTACTTC. It specifies CSVEAESYEQYF.

J is TRBJ1-6 and V is TRBV7-2; TRBD1 might be the D (6 bases). This CDR3 has 14 amino acids. CDR1 is SGHTA, CDR2 FQGNSA, per germline. Deletions cut 5 bases from V and 8 bases from J, with 13 bases between. The CDR3 loop is CASSEKGVHSPLHF. DNA of the CDR3: TGTGCCAGCAGCGAAAAGGGGGTACATTCACCCCTCCACTTT.